This T cell receptor (beta chain) emerged from a study of cytomegalovirus exposure and HLA in healthy donors (dated by TCRdb to the late 2010s). For the wider study: An earlier analysis of some 620 of the donors reported 276 Gb of sequence data and 117 million unique TCR beta sequences obtained from approximately 180 million T cells. Besides the first cohort of roughly 660 subjects, a separate validation cohort made up of some 110 different subjects was used. The number of typed donors differed by locus: about 620-640 for A, B, C, DRB1 and DQB1; some 540 for DQA1; approximately 610 for DPA1; and 450 to 480 for DPB1. Rather than drawing on any new phenotypic data, the later analysis identified candidate immune exposures from TCR beta sequences and the way those sequences occurred across donors. Among the roughly 400 genotyped donors, about 83% belonged to the genetic ancestry cluster associated with self-reported Caucasian donors. To decide whether each TCR beta V gene segment behaved as functional or pseudogenic, an earlier analysis of 587 of the donors relied on high-throughput TCR beta sequencing. Both class I and class II loci were covered by HLA typing, at four-digit resolution. Donor age, sex, ethnicity and CMV serostatus were compiled together with the repertoire data. A later analysis re-examined previously published TCR beta repertoires from just over 650 donors and added high-resolution HLA genotyping to investigate patterns of TCR occurrence. In a later genetic analysis, genome-wide SNP genotypes for 398 of the 666 donors were used, and that subset was treated as a discovery cohort. Every discovery cohort repertoire had been produced on one sequencing platform. The T cell repertoires of some 670 subjects were profiled by immunosequencing and related to cytomegalovirus serostatus. The study aimed to test whether signatures of past pathogen exposure could be identified by cataloging public T cell receptors. High-throughput TCR immunosequencing, statistical association of individual TCRs with disease status, and machine learning were combined to predict cytomegalovirus infection status. Roughly 300 gigabases of sequencing data and tens of millions of unique TCR sequences were included in an early release covering about 620 HLA-typed donors. Because of strong linkage in the cohort, roughly five DR-DQ haplotypes were treated as single units for association and clustering. Among about 410 genotyped donors of the cohort, an average of around 250,000 unique TCR beta nucleotide sequences was sequenced per donor, of which 15% to 20% were non-productive. Beyond this particular receptor, the publication reports: Because the 87-base-pair reads could not distinguish some IMGT-functional V segments, including TRBV6-2 and TRBV6-3, those segments were excluded. Most CMV-associated TCR beta chains appeared to be HLA-restricted in a later analysis, and the HLA associations seemed to be driven largely by CMV exposure. In a later analysis, TCR association rates were found to vary across HLA loci, with the most associated TCRs seen for DRB1 alleles and the fewest for HLA-C alleles. Linkage disequilibrium might explain the correlated functional status among segregating V segments, but an unknown experimental factor could not be excluded. This cohort had only TCR beta chains sequenced, and the lack of alpha or paired-chain data limited which features could be detected. In both the original and validation cohorts, the classifier was reported to diagnose cytomegalovirus status with high specificity and sensitivity. Strong co-occurrence of HLA alleles, especially DR and DQ, made assigning TCR associations to individual alleles difficult. A later genetic analysis reported fewer N-insertions in productive TCRs among donors in an Asian-associated ancestry cluster than the roughly 620-donor mean. A further reported finding was that TCR beta sequences accurately predicted the HLA-A and HLA-B alleles for most subjects in the first cohort. Most TCR sequences were observed very rarely across donors, whereas some public TCRs were present in many individuals. According to a later analysis, parvovirus B19, influenza, CMV and Epstein-Barr virus appeared linked to several top co-occurrence clusters. A later analysis found that HLA-associated TCR beta chains were more clonally expanded and had lower generation probabilities than equally common non-associated chains. V-gene and J-gene trimming of TCR beta chains was associated with a missense DCLRE1C variant in a later genetic analysis, and the association was replicated in an independent cohort. The study listed 150 to 200 TCR beta chains as associated with cytomegalovirus. According to the authors, the approach could potentially be generalized to other disease states and immunological phenotypes. In vitro tests confirmed that a few of the cytomegalovirus-associated TCR beta chains recognize cytomegalovirus antigens. An earlier analysis of around 500 of the donors showed that most TCR beta V segments appeared in productive rearrangements either about 87% or about 30% of the time, which broadly matched IMGT annotations. Fewer than 20 rarely observed V segments, including chromosome 9 orphons, were excluded from the earlier analysis of several hundred of the donors because counts were too low. CMV serostatus was the only immune exposure information available for the cohort. A group of highly shared sequence variants was considered likely to be a technical artifact of the sequencing pipeline. Roughly uniform sequencing depth across donors was assumed in presence/absence analyses, although this assumption may not hold. At a false discovery rate of 0.05, a later analysis linked around 17,000 TCR beta sequences to specific HLA alleles. Because some donors lacked HLA typing at each locus, the association tests relied only on the typed subset.

CDR1 and CDR2 were assigned from the germline V gene as MDHEN and SYDVKM. The CDR3 covers 14 residues, taking in both the cysteine and the phenylalanine. CDR3 DNA only is kept here, 42 bases in frame from base 1. V is reduced by 1 base and J by 4 bases, leaving a spacing of 10 bases between them. To note about this clone: Its antigen is unknown. It has no much larger one-base neighbor in the sample; base qualities were not kept.

Receptor libraries were prepared by the immunoSEQ multiplex PCR assay. A mixture of 60 forward primers for TCR Vbeta segments and 13 reverse primers for TCR Jbeta segments was used in the multiplex PCR. Amplification of the CDR3 region of rearranged TCR beta genes was performed with a multiplex PCR assay on genomic DNA. The amplified TCR beta libraries were sequenced on the Illumina HiSeq System as 87-base-pair reads. On the study's bioinformatics: A later analysis counted tens of millions of unique TCR beta chains across the 650 to 800 repertoires, and roughly 10 million of these chains were shared by at least two donors. Raw reads were error-corrected and collapsed into unique sequences by a nearest-neighbor algorithm in which closely related sequences were merged to remove PCR and sequencing errors. V, D and J gene segments were assigned by aligning CDR3 sequences to IMGT reference sequences. For a sequence to be retained, at least a six-nucleotide match to both a V gene segment and a J gene segment was required. A rearrangement was called productive if the CDR3 had no stop codons and remained in frame with V and J, and every other rearrangement was called non-productive. Following IMGT convention, CDR3 was defined as the stretch from the second conserved V-encoded cysteine to the conserved J-encoded phenylalanine. In an earlier analysis of more than 550 of the donors, sequences lacking an unambiguous match to a single V gene segment were excluded. An earlier analysis of approximately 590 of the donors classified V segments as functional when productive rearrangements were above 56.7% and as segregating when the standard deviation between donors was above 5%. A statistical classification framework was built for diagnosing cytomegalovirus status from the catalog of TCR beta chain sequences. A later analysis assigned V and J genes by comparing TCR nucleotide sequences with IMGT/GENE-DB human TR gene sequences. Using the TCRdist pipeline, a later analysis assigned CDR3 sequences along with most-parsimonious VDJ recombination scenarios. In a later analysis, each TCR beta chain was defined by its CDR3 amino acid sequence together with its V-gene family, and reads lacking a unique V-gene family were excluded. As a way to deal with suspected cross-contamination and a sequencing artifact, a later analysis dropped 450 to 600 nucleotide sequences that were highly shared and had low generation probability. In a later analysis, a clonal expansion index for each public chain was calculated from normalized within-repertoire ranks of inferred template counts. In a later analysis, generation probabilities were computed with a VDJ recombination model fitted to out-of-frame rearrangements, and the resulting probabilities were checked against IGoR. In a later analysis, hypergeometric tests were used to score TCR-TCR, TCR-HLA and TCR-CMV co-occurrence, with a repertoire-size bias correction applied to TCR pairs. False discovery rates were estimated in a later analysis by permuting HLA or CMV assignments 20 times. In a later analysis, co-occurring TCRs were grouped using DBSCAN, with TCRdist sequence similarity added in when clustering inside HLA-allele-positive subsets. Repertoires with fewer than 30,000 or more than 120,000 public chains were left out of co-occurrence clustering, as were four to six repertoires with anomalous nucleotide sharing. What TCRdb holds here is the immuneACCESS table cut down to in-frame rearrangements. Part of the clones is not present; checked against another copy, under half of the missing clones reflect an unresolved V gene, and the others are unexplained. V, J and clone size are those of that table, while D and trimming were read from the DNA. In all, the sample holds under 100,000 clones, and about 74% of those were seen once. The leading ten clones occupy about 15% of the sample.

The cohort consisted of 670 or so healthy bone marrow donors. Cohort members were all nominally healthy when sampled, although unrecorded immune exposures were likely present. The donor tested CMV seropositive and was one of the 289 seropositive cohort members. A peripheral blood sample was collected from each donor, and TCR beta sequencing was performed on peripheral blood mononuclear cells. Genomic DNA was extracted from the blood cell samples with the Qiagen DNeasy Blood Extraction Kit. Sequencing was carried out using PBMCs. The rearranged segments are TRBV28 and TRBJ1-2, with the D gene too uncertain to name. This clonotype was sampled from a woman aged 45-65 years in good health and CMV-seropositive. The sequence in DNA is TGTGCCAGCAGTTTATCGACGGGTTTCTATGGCTACACCTTC. Its protein is CASSLSTGFYGYTF.